Included here is one T cell receptor beta chain sequence, with context. Its cognate antigen is unknown. In the PCR, 60 Vbeta and 13 Jbeta primers were used. The method was immunoSEQ multiplex PCR; TCRdb's version includes in-frame clones alone and lacks a portion of them. The sample contains 150,000 to 200,000 clones, around four fifths of which appear only once. This sample was taken from a study of cytomegalovirus exposure and HLA in healthy donors. Study-wide results and caveats: In a later analysis, TCR beta V- and J-gene trimming was associated with a missense DCLRE1C variant. A later analysis showed that HLA-associated TCR beta chains had undergone more clonal expansion than equally common others. With high specificity and sensitivity, the classifier reportedly diagnosed cytomegalovirus status.

The sequencing input was PBMCs. The clonotype originates from a male donor in good health and CMV-seronegative.

The CDR3 DNA follows: TGTGCCAGCAGTTTGACAGGCATCTGGGGCTACACCTTC. It codes for CASSLTGIWGYTF. V gene TRBV28 combines with J gene TRBJ1-2, with a possible D match to TRBD1 (6 bases). Trimming removed 3 bases from V and 8 bases from J, with 13 bases in between. Germline CDR1 reads MDHEN; CDR2 reads SYDVKM. The CDR3 length is 13 residues.